This TCR beta chain is drawn from a study of CD8+CD57+ T cells in acquired aplastic anemia. Study as a whole: CD4+ and CD8+ cells, once sorted, gave DNA averaging about 3.4 ug.

There are many counts of this clonotype. CDR3 length: 11 amino acids. V dropped 10 bases and J dropped 6; count of bases not matched to a gene: 3. CDR3 and TCR beta VDJ profiling relied on genomic DNA as the template. TCRdb called the reads again in MiXCR, with one record for every CDR3 protein. The repertoire holds 250,000 to 300,000 distinct CDR3 sequences, 55% to 65% seen once, with around 8% in the top ten. This clonotype originated in a human donor with severe aplastic anemia or a healthy control (not recorded which). The sample comprised sorted CD4+, CD8+, or CD8+CD57+ T cells (not recorded which) from PBMCs. The chain employs TRBV12-3 or TRBV12-4 and TRBJ1-2; 9 bases align to TRBD1. The CDR3: CAIGTGNGYTF. CDR3 nucleotide sequence: TGTGCCATCGGGACAGGGAATGGCTACACCTTC.